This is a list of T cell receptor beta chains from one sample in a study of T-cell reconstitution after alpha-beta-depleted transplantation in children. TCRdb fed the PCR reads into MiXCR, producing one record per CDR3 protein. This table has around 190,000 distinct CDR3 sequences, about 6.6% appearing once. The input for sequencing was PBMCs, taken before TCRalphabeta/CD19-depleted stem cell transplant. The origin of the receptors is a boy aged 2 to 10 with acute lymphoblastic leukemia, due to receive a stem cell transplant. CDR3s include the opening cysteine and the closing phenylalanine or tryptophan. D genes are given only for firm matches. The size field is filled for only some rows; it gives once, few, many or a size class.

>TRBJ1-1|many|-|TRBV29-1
CSVALVGHIKNKNTEAFF
TGCAGCGTTGCACTCGTGGGACACATAAAGAATAAGAACACTGAAGCTTTCTTT
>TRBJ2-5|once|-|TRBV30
CAWSQQQQETQYF
TGTGCCTGGAGTCAACAACAGCAAGAGACCCAGTACTTC
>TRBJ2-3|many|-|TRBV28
CASTSERTDTQYF
TGTGCCAGCACTAGCGAAAGAACAGATACGCAGTATTTT
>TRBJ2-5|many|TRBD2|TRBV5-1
CASSSIRAGEETQYF
TGCGCCAGCAGCTCCATCCGAGCGGGGGAAGAGACCCAGTACTTC
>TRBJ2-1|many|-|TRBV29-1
CSVEDAGPGHSPNSYNEQFF
TGCAGCGTTGAAGATGCGGGGCCAGGGCATTCCCCGAACTCCTACAATGAGCAGTTCTTC
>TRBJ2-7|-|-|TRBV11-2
CASSLGPGSYEQYF
TGTGCCAGCAGCTTAGGCCCAGGGAGCTACGAGCAGTACTTC
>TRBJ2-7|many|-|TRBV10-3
CAASGQLYEQYF
TGTGCCGCCTCGGGCCAATTGTACGAGCAGTACTTC
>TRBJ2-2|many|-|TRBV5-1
CASSSFRGTDTGELFF
TGCGCCAGCAGCTCATTCCGCGGGACGGACACCGGGGAGCTGTTTTTT
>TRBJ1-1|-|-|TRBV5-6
CASSLLIPGMNTEAFF
TGTGCCAGCAGCTTGTTAATCCCTGGGATGAACACTGAAGCTTTCTTT
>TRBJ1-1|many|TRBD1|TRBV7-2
CASSLRQGRANTEAFF
TGTGCCAGCAGCTTACGACAGGGAAGGGCGAACACTGAAGCTTTCTTT
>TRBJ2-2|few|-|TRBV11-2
CASCPRGQSNTGELFF
TGTGCCAGCTGCCCTCGGGGCCAATCGAACACCGGGGAGCTGTTTTTT
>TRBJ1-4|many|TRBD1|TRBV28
CASLTGVTNEKLFF
TGTGCCAGTCTAACAGGGGTGACTAATGAAAAACTGTTTTTT
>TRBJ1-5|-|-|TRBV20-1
CSARGQPYSNQPQHF
TGCAGTGCTAGGGGGCAGCCATATAGCAATCAGCCCCAGCATTTT
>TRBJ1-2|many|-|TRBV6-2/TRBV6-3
CASRRPGHGYTF
TGTGCCAGCAGAAGACCGGGCCATGGCTACACCTTC
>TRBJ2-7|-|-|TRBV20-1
CSALFRGRGLGEQYF
TGCAGTGCTCTGTTTCGGGGGAGAGGGTTGGGGGAGCAGTACTTC
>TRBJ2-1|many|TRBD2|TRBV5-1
CASSRLAENEQFF
TGCGCCAGCAGTCGACTAGCTGAGAATGAGCAGTTCTTC
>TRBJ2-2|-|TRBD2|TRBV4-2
CASSQVSGGSPGELFF
TGTGCCAGCAGCCAAGTCAGCGGGGGGTCCCCCGGGGAGCTGTTTTTT
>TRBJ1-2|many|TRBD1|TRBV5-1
CASSPGQGIYGYTF
TGCGCCAGCAGCCCGGGACAGGGAATTTATGGCTACACCTTC
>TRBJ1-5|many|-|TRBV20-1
CSARDTTGRQPQHF
TGCAGTGCTAGAGATACGACAGGTAGGCAGCCCCAGCATTTT
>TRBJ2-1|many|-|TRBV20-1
CSARARLPENEFF
TGCAGTGCTAGAGCCCGACTCCCCGAAAATGAGTTCTTC
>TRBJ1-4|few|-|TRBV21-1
CASSNRANEKLFF
TGTGCCAGCAGCAACAGAGCTAATGAAAAACTGTTTTTT
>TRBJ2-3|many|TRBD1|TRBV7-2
CASSFGQGTDTQYF
TGTGCCAGCAGCTTCGGACAGGGAACAGATACGCAGTATTTT
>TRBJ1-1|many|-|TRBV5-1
CASSWSGGEAFF
TGCGCCAGCAGCTGGAGCGGGGGTGAAGCTTTCTTT
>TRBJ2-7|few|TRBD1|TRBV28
CASSKWVGQGYYEQYF
TGTGCCAGCTCTAAGTGGGTAGGACAGGGGTACTACGAGCAGTACTTC
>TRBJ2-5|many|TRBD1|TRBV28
CASTPGQGAGETQYF
TGTGCCAGCACCCCAGGACAGGGGGCTGGAGAGACCCAGTACTTC
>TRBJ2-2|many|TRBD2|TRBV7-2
CASSFGTSNTGELFF
TGTGCCAGCAGCTTCGGGACTAGTAACACCGGGGAGCTGTTTTTT
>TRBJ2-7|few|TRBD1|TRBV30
CAWSVPGTGLFILYEQYF
TGTGCCTGGAGTGTACCGGGGACAGGCCTCTTCATACTATACGAGCAGTACTTC
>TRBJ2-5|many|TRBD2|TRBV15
CATSRVAGVRQETQYF
TGTGCCACCAGCAGAGTAGCGGGAGTACGGCAAGAGACCCAGTACTTC
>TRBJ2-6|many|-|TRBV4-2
CASSQVGAGANVLTF
TGTGCCAGCAGCCAAGTGGGAGCTGGGGCCAACGTCCTGACTTTC
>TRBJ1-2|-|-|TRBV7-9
CASSPPFQNTNYGYTF
TGTGCCAGCAGCCCCCCTTTTCAGAATACTAACTATGGCTACACCTTC
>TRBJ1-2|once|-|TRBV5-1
CASKGLPTYGYTF
TGCGCCAGCAAGGGACTTCCTACCTATGGCTACACCTTC
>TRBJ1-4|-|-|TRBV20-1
CSASGQPNEKLFF
TGCAGTGCTAGTGGACAGCCTAATGAAAAACTGTTTTTT
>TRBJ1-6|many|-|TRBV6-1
CASSREGGRNSPLHF
TGTGCCAGCAGCCGGGAGGGGGGCAGGAATTCACCCCTCCACTTT
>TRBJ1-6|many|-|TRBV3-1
CASSPTGYSPLHF
TGTGCCAGCAGCCCTACTGGTTATTCACCCCTCCACTTT
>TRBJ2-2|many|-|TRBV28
CASSRTPIYREENGELFF
TGTGCCAGCAGTCGAACCCCCATATACAGGGAAGAAAACGGGGAGCTGTTTTTT
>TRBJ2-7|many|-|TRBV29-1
CSVSGHNSYEQYF
TGCAGCGTTTCTGGGCACAACTCCTACGAGCAGTACTTC
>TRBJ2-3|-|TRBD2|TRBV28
CASLLTSLAGLSDTQYF
TGTGCCAGTTTACTAACATCACTAGCGGGATTATCAGATACGCAGTATTTT
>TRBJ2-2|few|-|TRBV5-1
CASTREGGNTGELFF
TGCGCCAGCACCCGAGAAGGGGGGAACACCGGGGAGCTGTTTTTT
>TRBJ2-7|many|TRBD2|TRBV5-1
CASSATSGGLAQYF
TGCGCCAGCAGCGCTACTAGCGGAGGGTTGGCGCAGTACTTC
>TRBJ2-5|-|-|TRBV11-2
CASSLEIQRVEGTQYF
TGTGCCAGCAGCTTAGAAATCCAGCGGGTCGAGGGGACCCAGTACTTC
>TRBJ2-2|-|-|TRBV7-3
CASSPGVIRNTGELFF
TGTGCCAGCTCACCGGGGGTGATACGGAACACCGGGGAGCTGTTTTTT
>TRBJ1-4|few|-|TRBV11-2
CASSLVVGDEKLFF
TGTGCCAGCAGCTTAGTCGTTGGGGACGAAAAACTGTTTTTT
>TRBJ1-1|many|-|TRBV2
CASSALRLENTEAFF
TGTGCCAGCAGTGCCTTAAGGCTGGAGAACACTGAAGCTTTCTTT
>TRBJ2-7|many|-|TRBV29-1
CSVEENYEQYF
TGCAGCGTTGAAGAAAACTACGAGCAGTACTTC
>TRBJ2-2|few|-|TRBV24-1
CATSQVLDTPNTGELFF
TGTGCCACCAGTCAAGTTTTGGATACACCGAACACCGGGGAGCTGTTTTTT
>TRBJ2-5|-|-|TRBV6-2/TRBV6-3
CASSFRGPGETQYF
TGTGCCAGCAGTTTTCGGGGACCAGGGGAGACCCAGTACTTC
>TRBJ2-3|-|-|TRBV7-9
CASSSRDNTDTQYF
TGTGCCAGCAGCTCTCGGGACAACACAGATACGCAGTATTTT
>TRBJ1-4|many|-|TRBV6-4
CASRAPGHINIATNEKLFF
TGTGCCAGCAGAGCCCCTGGCCATATAAACATTGCAACTAATGAAAAACTGTTTTTT
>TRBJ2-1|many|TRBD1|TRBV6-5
CASLDREVNEQFF
TGTGCCAGCCTGGACAGGGAAGTCAATGAGCAGTTCTTC